The 4 T cell receptor beta chains listed next were all sequenced from one sample in a study of CXCR3-negative and CXCR3-positive naive CD8 T cells. It was by 5' RACE with UMI labels that the TRB cDNA libraries were prepared. Using the 5' RACE reads, TCRdb records one entry per CDR3 protein without DNA. The clone table shows 100,000 to 150,000 distinct CDR3 sequences, with the ten largest holding just under 0.5%. Material: naive CXCR3- CD8+ T cells from blood. The subset is: CD45RO-CCR7+CD27+CD95- naive CD8+ T cells lacking CXCR3 (TNR3-). All receptors derive from a human donor in good health. Some clones in this sample may be carry-over from other donors' samples.

The chain employs TRBV7-8 and TRBJ2-1; as DNA is missing, the TRBD1 call by TCRdb cannot be tested. The CDR3 sequence is 15 residues long. Germline CDR1 and CDR2: SGHVS and FQNEAQ. The chain's CDR3 is CASSSRQQIYNEQFF.

The rearrangement uses TRBV6-5 and TRBJ2-3; TCRdb names TRBD2, which stays unverified in the absence of DNA. Germline CDR1 MNHEY, CDR2 SVGAGI. The CDR3 consists of 15 residues. The CDR3 sequence is CASSTGTFDTDTQYF.

This sequence joins TRBV27 and TRBJ1-5; TCRdb picks TRBD1, but there is no DNA to check that call. Germline CDR1 is MNHEY and CDR2 is SMNVEV (reference sequence). The CDR3 runs to 14 residues. CDR3 sequence reads: CASSLSSQGQPQHF.

V usage is TRBV25-1 and J usage is TRBJ1-2; the D call from TCRdb, TRBD1, cannot be confirmed without DNA. Germline loops: CDR1 MGHDK, CDR2 SYGVNS. CDR3 length: 11 amino acids. The CDR3 is CATHGGASYTF.